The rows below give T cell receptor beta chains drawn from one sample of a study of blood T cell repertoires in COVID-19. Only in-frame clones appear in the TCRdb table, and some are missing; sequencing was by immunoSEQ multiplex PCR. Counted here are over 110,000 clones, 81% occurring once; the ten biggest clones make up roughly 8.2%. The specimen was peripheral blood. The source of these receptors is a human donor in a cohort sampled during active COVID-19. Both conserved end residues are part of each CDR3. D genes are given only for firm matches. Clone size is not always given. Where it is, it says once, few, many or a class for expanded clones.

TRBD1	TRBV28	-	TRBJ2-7	TGTGCCAGCATGGGGACAGCCTACGAGCAGTACTTC	CASMGTAYEQYF
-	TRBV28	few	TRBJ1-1	TGTGCCAGCAGGAACAGTGGCGCTGAAGCTTTCTTT	CASRNSGAEAFF
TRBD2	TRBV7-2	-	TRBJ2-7	TGTGCCAGCAGCGTAACTAGCGGAAGCACCTACGAGCAGTACTTC	CASSVTSGSTYEQYF
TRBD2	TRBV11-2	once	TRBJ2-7	TGTGCCAGCAGCTTAGATCAGACTAGCGGGGAGCAGTACTTC	CASSLDQTSGEQYF
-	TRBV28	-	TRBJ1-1	TGTGCCAGCAGTTTAAGGTCAAACCTTCGGGACACTGAAGCTTTCTTT	CASSLRSNLRDTEAFF
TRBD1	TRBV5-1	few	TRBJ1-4	TGCGCCAGCAGCCTGTCGGGACAGACGGCAAATGAAAAACTGTTTTTT	CASSLSGQTANEKLFF
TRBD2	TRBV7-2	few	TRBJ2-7	TGTGCCAGCAGCCCCGTTAGCGGGAGTTCCTACGAGCAGTACTTC	CASSPVSGSSYEQYF
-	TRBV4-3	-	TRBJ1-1	TGCGCCAGCAGCCAAGCTTCAGGGGCGGGAGCTTTCTTT	CASSQASGAGAFF
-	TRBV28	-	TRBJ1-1	TGTGCCAGCAGTTTTCGTACTGAAGCTTTCTTT	CASSFRTEAFF
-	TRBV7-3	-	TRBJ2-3	TGTGCCAGCAGTTTGGAGAACACAGATACGCAGTATTTT	CASSLENTDTQYF
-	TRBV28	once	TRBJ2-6	TGTGCCAGCAGTCCCCCAGGGGCTGGGGCCAACGTCCTGACTTTC	CASSPPGAGANVLTF
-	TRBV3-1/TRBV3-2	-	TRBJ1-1	TGTGCCAGCAGCCAACTCGGGAGGAACACTGAAGCTTTCTTT	CASSQLGRNTEAFF
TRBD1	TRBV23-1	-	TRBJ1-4	TGCGCCAGCAGTCGGCCCCACAGGGGAAGGAATGAAAAACTGTTTTTT	CASSRPHRGRNEKLFF
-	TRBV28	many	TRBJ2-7	TGTGCCAGCAGATTAGACACTCGGGAGCAGTACTTC	CASRLDTREQYF